This TCR beta chain emerged from a study of T cell responses to AZD1222 COVID-19 vaccine. The study's findings and limits: A reported finding is that nearly half of spike-specific TCRs target unmutated variant regions. Spike as a whole was targeted by vaccine-associated CD4 TCRs, dominant at 160-218 and 743-854.

The CDR3 has 14 residues. The junction had 5 bases not matched to a gene; V was cut back by 1 base and J by 11 bases. Germline CDR1 LGHDT, CDR2 YNNKEL (reference sequence). As concerns this clone: No antigen is known for it.

Sequencing used immunoSEQ multiplex PCR; TCRdb keeps in-frame clones, though not all of them. There are more than 70,000 clones in the sample; roughly 85% occur only once, and approximately 13% lies in the top ten. The TCR sequence derives from an adult in good health. This chain connects TRBV3-1 (or the pseudogene TRBV3-2) to TRBJ1-6; 7 bases map to TRBD1. Sequences were derived from peripheral blood, sampled on day 0 of AZD1222 vaccination. In nucleotides, the CDR3 is TGTGCCAGCAGCCAAGTTAACAGGGGCCCACCCCTCCACTTT. Its translation is CASSQVNRGPPLHF.